This T cell receptor (beta chain) was obtained from a study of blood T cell repertoires in COVID-19. Study-wide context: Sources were T cells, B-cell-depleted T cells, or PBMCs; the material itself was cDNA or gDNA.

In the original processing: Estimation of nucleated cell counts was performed using reference gene primer amplification. Clones were read by immunoSEQ multiplex PCR, and TCRdb kept only the in-frame ones, dropping some. The V and J calls and clone size are taken from that table; D and trimming were inferred from the DNA. The sample lists about 100,000 clones, about four fifths occurring once. Material for sequencing was peripheral blood. The clonotype originates from an elderly woman with active or convalescent COVID-19.

The CDR3 sequence: CASSPSRGSPLHF. CDR3 coding DNA: TGCGCCAGCAGCCCAAGCCGCGGGTCACCCCTCCACTTT. The chain is built from TRBV4-3 and TRBJ1-6; unclear D gene. CDR3 length: 13 amino acids. From germline, CDR1 is LGHNA and CDR2 YSLEER. The V end lost 4 bases, the J end lost 10 bases, and 11 bases lay between the germline ends.